The TCR beta chain described here comes from a study of T-cell reconstitution after alpha-beta-depleted transplantation in children. Study-level findings and limits: One year after transplant, T-cell counts and diversity came mostly from newly produced T cells. Surviving recipient T cells and thymic progenitors accounted for the high day-60 TCRbeta diversity observed in some patients. Reports say that about two months after transplant, the alpha-beta T cells came out of several hundred graft clones that had expanded.

Trimming took 5 bases from V and 0 from J, leaving 11 bases between them. The CDR3 spans 15 residues. The TCRbeta library incorporated unique molecular identifiers. TCRdb passed the PCR reads through MiXCR, listing each CDR3 protein once. The sample comprises approximately 650,000 distinct CDR3 sequences, around 14% of which are singletons, and roughly 0.84% rests with the top ten. The sample holds many counts of this clonotype. Antigen: not known. V gene TRBV12-3 or TRBV12-4 combines with J gene TRBJ1-5, with TRBD1 as a possible D gene (5 bases). This TCR was recovered from a girl aged 2 to 10 with congenital amegakaryocytic thrombocytopenia, due to receive a stem cell transplant. The material sequenced was PBMCs, taken before TCRalphabeta/CD19-depleted stem cell transplant. The CDR3 DNA sequence: TGTGCCAGCAGTCCAGGGAAATATAGCAATCAGCCCCAGCATTTT. It encodes CASSPGKYSNQPQHF.